This passage covers 13 T cell receptor beta chains from one sample sequenced in a study of T cell repertoires in cytomegalovirus infection. These receptors' antigens are unknown. TCRdb recomputed calls from the reads with MiXCR, one row per CDR3 protein. Counted here are 450,000 to 550,000 distinct CDR3 sequences, approximately 40% occurring once; the ten biggest clones make up 35% to 50%. The sequenced sample was cultured PBMCs, obtained from culture after CMV antigen stimulation. Receptors originate from a human donor in good health (CMV status not recorded). Some clones in this sample may be carry-over from other donors' samples.

The chain couples TRBV19 to TRBJ1-2; weak D call: TRBD1 (6 bases). Germline V gene lookup returns CDR1 LNHDA and CDR2 SQIVND (reference sequence). CDR3 size: 15 residues. The ends were cut back, 5 bases at V and 8 bases at J, with 21 bases in the middle. CDR3 coding DNA: TGTGCCAGTAGTCCTCGAGGGGCCAGGGGAAGAGGCTACACCTTC. Protein: CASSPRGARGRGYTF.

This clonotype was seen a few times. CDR3 DNA: TGTGCCAGCAGCTCTGCGGGACTTCGGGGGTCCGAGCAGTACTTC. It encodes CASSSAGLRGSEQYF. The V gene is TRBV7-2, the J gene TRBJ2-7; perhaps TRBD2 as D (6 bases). Germline CDR1 and CDR2: SGHTA and FQGNSA. Trimming pared 4 bases from V and 6 bases from J, leaving 19 bases between. The CDR3 is 15 amino acids.

V is TRBV7-9 and J is TRBJ2-1; D remains unclear. The CDR3 has 15 amino acids. Germline V CDR1 and CDR2: SEHNR, FQNEAQ (reference sequence). Between the trimmed V and J ends, which lost 6 bases and 2 bases, there was a span of 14 bases. The CDR3 spells CASSLPGLAYNEQFF. CDR3 nucleotide sequence: TGTGCCAGCAGTTTACCGGGCCTTGCCTACAATGAGCAGTTCTTC. Looking up the rest from reference TRBV7-9 and TRBJ2-1 gives the full variable domain: DTGVSQNPRHKITKRGQNVTFRCDPISEHNRLYWYRQTLGQGPEFLTYFQNEAQLEKSRLLSDRFSAERPKGSFSTLEIQRTEQGDSAMYLCASSLPGLAYNEQFFGPGTRLTVL.

This clonotype has more than one count but fewer than ten. The chain links TRBV10-1 to TRBJ1-3; D ambiguous. The CDR3 length is 17 residues. Trimming took off 2 bases at V and 0 bases at J, with 14 bases between the two ends. Per the germline V gene, CDR1 is WNHNN and CDR2 is SYGVQD (reference sequence). The CDR3: CASSEQPLYSSGNTIYF. Here the CDR3 DNA reads TGCGCCAGCAGTGAGCAGCCACTGTACTCCTCTGGAAACACCATATATTTT.

This sequence joins TRBV7-8 and TRBJ2-7, with D maybe TRBD2 (5 bases). The CDR3 runs to 15 residues. Deletions cut 10 bases from V and 4 bases from J, with 23 bases between. CDR1 is SGHVS, CDR2 FQNEAQ, per germline. CDR3: CATQEQNGIGYEQYF. The CDR3 nucleotides are TGTGCCACCCAGGAACAGAACGGGATAGGGTACGAGCAGTACTTC.

This clonotype was detected only a few times. The chain employs TRBV6-5 and TRBJ1-1; D gene uncertain. V shed 4 bases and J shed 7 bases, with 10 bases lying between them. The CDR3 is made up of 12 amino acids. CDR1 and CDR2 (germline): MNHEY, SVGAGI. The CDR3 here is CASSSREFEAFF. CDR3 nucleotides: TGTGCCAGCAGTTCGAGAGAGTTTGAAGCTTTCTTT.

V and J are TRBV20-1 and TRBJ2-7; D possibly corresponds to TRBD2 (5 bases). V lost 5 bases and J 9 bases, leaving 20 bases between the germline ends. The CDR3 consists of 13 residues. Germline loops: CDR1 DFQATT, CDR2 SNEGSKA (reference sequence). The CDR3 coding sequence is TGCAGTGCTGCTAAAACGGGGTCCGATTCGCAGTACTTC. This sequence encodes CSAAKTGSDSQYF.

This clonotype was observed a few times. The gene calls are TRBV6-6 and TRBJ1-3; 7 positions match TRBD1. The CDR3 covers 15 residues. Germline V lookup: CDR1 MNHNY, CDR2 SVGAGI (reference sequence). Trimming cost V 6 bases and J 0 bases; bases outside gene matches: 5. CDR3 in DNA: TGTGCCAGCAGCCCGGGACAGCTCTCTGGAAACACCATATATTTT. Its protein is CASSPGQLSGNTIYF.

This chain connects TRBV7-9 to TRBJ2-1; D possibly matches TRBD1 or TRBD2 (6 bases each). The CDR3 covers 13 residues. From germline, CDR1 is SEHNR and CDR2 FQNEAQ (reference sequence). The germline V and J ends were trimmed by 5 bases and 8 bases, with 13 bases remaining between them. In DNA form, the CDR3 reads TGTGCCAGCAGCGGGGGGCGGAAGTATGAGCAGTTCTTC. It is translated as CASSGGRKYEQFF.

This clonotype occurred a few times. The rearrangement links TRBV12-3 or TRBV12-4 to TRBJ1-3, with D unresolved. V dropped 1 base and J dropped 0 bases, with 10 bases sitting between them. This CDR3 has 16 residues. The chain's CDR3 is CASSLEAVNSGNTIYF. Written as DNA, the CDR3 is TGTGCCAGCAGTTTAGAAGCCGTAAACTCTGGAAACACCATATATTTT.

This sequence joins TRBV28 and TRBJ1-6; 7 bases align to TRBD1. CDR3 length: 18 residues. With V trimmed by 3 bases and J by 7 bases, 15 bases remained unmatched. Germline lookup yields CDR1 MDHEN and CDR2 SYDVKM. CDR3 DNA: TGTGCCAGCAGTTTGTACGAACAGGGGTTGCGGGTGAATTCACCCCTCCACTTT. Its translation is CASSLYEQGLRVNSPLHF.

This clonotype turned up a few times. The chain links TRBV27 to TRBJ1-4; D remains unclear. The germline CDR1 and CDR2 sequences are MNHEY and SMNVEV (reference sequence). V lost 7 bases to trimming and J lost 7 bases, with 13 bases between them. The CDR3 contains 13 residues. DNA of the CDR3: TGTGCCAGCACGTGGGGTATAGGTGAAAAACTGTTTTTT. Its translation is CASTWGIGEKLFF.

This clonotype was counted between two and nine times. The chain joins TRBV4-1 to TRBJ1-5; 7 bases are a match to TRBD1. Germline CDR1 reads MGHRA; CDR2 reads YSYEKL. CDR3 length: 16 residues. The V gene end was trimmed by 1 base and the J gene end by 7 bases; junction bases not matched to a gene: 10. CDR3: CASSQGLGQLQQPQHF. In DNA, the CDR3 is TGCGCCAGCAGCCAAGGGCTGGGACAGTTACAACAGCCCCAGCATTTT.